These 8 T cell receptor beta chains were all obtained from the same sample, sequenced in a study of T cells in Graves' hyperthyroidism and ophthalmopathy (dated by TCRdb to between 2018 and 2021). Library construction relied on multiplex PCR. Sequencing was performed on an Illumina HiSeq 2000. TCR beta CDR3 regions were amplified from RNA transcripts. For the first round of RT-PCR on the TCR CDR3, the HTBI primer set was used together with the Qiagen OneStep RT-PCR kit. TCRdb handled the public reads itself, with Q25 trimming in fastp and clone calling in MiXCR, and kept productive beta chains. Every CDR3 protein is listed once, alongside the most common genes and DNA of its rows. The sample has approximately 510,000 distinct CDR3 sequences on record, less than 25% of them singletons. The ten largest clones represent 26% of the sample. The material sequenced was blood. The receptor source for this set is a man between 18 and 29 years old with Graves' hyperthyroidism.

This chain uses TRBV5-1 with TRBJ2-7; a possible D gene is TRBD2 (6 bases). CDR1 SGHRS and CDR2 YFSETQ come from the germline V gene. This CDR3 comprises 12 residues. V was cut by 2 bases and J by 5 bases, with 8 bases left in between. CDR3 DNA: TGCGCCAGCAGCTTTGGGGAGGACGAGCAGTACTTC. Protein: CASSFGEDEQYF.

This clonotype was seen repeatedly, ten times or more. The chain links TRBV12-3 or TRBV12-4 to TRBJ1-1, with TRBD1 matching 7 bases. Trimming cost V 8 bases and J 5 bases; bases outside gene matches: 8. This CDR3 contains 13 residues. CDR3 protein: CASGHRGLTEAFF. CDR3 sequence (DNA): TGTGCCAGCGGCCACAGGGGACTGACTGAAGCTTTCTTT.

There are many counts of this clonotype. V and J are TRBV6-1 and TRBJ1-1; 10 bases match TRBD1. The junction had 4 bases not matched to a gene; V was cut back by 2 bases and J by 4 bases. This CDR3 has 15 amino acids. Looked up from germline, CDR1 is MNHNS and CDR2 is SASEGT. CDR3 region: CASSEFGTGATEAFF. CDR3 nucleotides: TGTGCCAGCAGTGAATTTGGGACAGGGGCCACTGAAGCTTTCTTT.

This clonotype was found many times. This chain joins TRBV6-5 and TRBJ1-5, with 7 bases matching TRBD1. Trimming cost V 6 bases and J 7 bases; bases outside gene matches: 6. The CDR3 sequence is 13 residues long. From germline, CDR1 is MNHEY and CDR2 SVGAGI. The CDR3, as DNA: TGTGCCAGCAGACACAGGGGCGAACAGCCCCAGCATTTT. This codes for CASRHRGEQPQHF.

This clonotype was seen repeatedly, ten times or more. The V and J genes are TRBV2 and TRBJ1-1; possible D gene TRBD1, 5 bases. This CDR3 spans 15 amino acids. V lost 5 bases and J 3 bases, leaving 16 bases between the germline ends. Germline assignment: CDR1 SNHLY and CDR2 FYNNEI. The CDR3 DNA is TGTGCCAGCAGTCCCATTTCGACCAGGGACACTGAAGCTTTCTTT. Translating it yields CASSPISTRDTEAFF.

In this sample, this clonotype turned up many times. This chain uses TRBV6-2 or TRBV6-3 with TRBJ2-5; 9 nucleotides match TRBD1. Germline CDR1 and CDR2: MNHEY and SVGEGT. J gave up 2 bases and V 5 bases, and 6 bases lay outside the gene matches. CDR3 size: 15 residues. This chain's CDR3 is CASSPPTGGQETQYF. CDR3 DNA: TGTGCCAGCAGTCCCCCGACAGGGGGACAAGAGACCCAGTACTTC.

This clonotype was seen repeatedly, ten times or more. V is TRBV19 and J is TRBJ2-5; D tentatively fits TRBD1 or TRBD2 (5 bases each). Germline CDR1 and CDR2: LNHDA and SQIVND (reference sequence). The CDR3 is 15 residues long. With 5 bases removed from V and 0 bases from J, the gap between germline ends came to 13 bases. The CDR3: CASSSGLAYQETQYF. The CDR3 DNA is TGTGCCAGTAGTTCGGGGCTAGCATACCAAGAGACCCAGTACTTC.

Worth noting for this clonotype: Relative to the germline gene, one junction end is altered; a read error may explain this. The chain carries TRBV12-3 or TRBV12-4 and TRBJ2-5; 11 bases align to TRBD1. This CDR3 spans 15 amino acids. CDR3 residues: CASSPGQGVYETQYF. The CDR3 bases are TGCGCCAGCAGTCCGGGACAGGGGGTCTACGAGACCCAGTACTTC.